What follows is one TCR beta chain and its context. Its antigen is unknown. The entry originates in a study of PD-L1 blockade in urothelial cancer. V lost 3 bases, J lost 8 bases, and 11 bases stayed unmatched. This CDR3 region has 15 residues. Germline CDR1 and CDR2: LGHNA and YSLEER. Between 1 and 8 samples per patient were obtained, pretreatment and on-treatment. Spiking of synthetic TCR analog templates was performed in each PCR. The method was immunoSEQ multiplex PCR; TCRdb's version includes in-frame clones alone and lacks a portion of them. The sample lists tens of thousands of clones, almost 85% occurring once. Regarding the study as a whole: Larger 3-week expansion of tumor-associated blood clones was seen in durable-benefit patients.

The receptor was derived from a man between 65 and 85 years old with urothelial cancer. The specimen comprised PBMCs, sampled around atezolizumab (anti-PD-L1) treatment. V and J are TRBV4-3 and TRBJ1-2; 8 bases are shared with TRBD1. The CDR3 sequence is CASSQQTGQAGGYTF. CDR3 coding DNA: TGCGCCAGCAGCCAGCAGACGGGACAGGCAGGAGGCTACACCTTC.